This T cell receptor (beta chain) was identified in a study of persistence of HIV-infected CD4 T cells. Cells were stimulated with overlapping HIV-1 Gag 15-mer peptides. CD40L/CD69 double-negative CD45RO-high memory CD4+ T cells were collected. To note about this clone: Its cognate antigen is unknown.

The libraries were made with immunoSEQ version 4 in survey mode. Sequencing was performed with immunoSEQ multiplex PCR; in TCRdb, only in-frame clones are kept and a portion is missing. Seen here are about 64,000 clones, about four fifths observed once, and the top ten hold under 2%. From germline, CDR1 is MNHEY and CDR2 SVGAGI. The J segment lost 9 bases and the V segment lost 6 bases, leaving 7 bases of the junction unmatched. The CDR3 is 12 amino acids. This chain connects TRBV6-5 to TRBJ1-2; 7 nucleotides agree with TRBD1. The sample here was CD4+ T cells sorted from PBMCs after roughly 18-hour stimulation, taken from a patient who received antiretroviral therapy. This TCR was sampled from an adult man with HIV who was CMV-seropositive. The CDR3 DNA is TGTGCCAGCAGCTACAGGGGTGAGAGCTACACCTTC. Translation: CASSYRGESYTF.